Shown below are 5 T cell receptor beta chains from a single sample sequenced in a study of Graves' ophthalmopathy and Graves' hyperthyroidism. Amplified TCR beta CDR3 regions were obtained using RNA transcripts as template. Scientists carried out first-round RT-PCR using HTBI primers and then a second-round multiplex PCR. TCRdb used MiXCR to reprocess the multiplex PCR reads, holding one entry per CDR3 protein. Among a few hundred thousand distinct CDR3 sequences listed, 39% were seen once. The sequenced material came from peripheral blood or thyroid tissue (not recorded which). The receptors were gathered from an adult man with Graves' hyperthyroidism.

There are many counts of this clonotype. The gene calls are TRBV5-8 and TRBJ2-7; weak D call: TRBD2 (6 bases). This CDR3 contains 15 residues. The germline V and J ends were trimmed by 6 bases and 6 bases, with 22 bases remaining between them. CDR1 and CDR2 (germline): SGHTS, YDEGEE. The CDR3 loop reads CASNPAGAGLAEQYF. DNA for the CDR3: TGTGCCAGCAACCCGGCCGGCGCGGGATTGGCCGAGCAGTACTTC.

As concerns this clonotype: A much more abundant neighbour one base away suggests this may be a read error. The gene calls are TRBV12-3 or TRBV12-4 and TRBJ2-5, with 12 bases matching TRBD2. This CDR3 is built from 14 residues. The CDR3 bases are TGTGCCAGCAGTCGGACTAGCGGGAAAGAGACCCAGTGCTTC. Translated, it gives CASSRTSGKETQCF.

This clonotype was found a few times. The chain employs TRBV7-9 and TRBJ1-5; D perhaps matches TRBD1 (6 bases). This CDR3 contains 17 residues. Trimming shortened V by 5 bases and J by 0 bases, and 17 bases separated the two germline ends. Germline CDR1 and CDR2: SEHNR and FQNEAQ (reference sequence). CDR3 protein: CASSPKGTGSSNQPQHF. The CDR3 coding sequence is TGTGCCAGCAGCCCCAAAGGCACAGGGAGTAGCAATCAGCCCCAGCATTTT.

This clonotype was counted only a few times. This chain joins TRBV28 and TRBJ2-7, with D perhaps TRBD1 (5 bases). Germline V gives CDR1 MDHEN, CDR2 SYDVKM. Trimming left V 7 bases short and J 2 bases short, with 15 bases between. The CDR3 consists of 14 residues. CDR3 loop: CASMKGPTAYEQYF. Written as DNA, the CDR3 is TGTGCCAGCATGAAGGGGCCTACAGCCTACGAGCAGTACTTC.

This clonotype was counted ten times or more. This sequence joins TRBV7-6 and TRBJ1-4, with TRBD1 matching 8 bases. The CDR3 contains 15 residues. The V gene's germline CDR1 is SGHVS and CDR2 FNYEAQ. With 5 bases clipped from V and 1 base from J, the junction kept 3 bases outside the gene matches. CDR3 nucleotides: TGTGCCAGCAGCCGCGACAGGGGAACTAATGAAAAACTGTTTTTT. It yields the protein CASSRDRGTNEKLFF.